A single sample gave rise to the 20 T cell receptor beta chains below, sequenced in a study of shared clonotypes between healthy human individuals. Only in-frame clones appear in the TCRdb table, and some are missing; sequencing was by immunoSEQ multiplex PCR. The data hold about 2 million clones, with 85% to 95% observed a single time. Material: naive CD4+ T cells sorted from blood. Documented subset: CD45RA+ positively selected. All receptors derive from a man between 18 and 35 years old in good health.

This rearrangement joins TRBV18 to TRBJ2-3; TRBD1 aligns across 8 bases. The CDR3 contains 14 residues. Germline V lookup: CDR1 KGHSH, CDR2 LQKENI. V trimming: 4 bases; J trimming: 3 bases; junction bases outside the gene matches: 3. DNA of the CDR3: TGTGCCAGCTCACTAAGACAGGGGACAGATACGCAGTATTTT. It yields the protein CASSLRQGTDTQYF. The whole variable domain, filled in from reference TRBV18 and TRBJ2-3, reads NAGVMQNPRHLVRRRGQEARLRCSPMKGHSHVYWYRQLPEEGLKFMVYLQKENIIDESGMPKERFSAEFPKEGPSILRIQQVVRGDSAAYFCASSLRQGTDTQYFGPGTRLTVL.

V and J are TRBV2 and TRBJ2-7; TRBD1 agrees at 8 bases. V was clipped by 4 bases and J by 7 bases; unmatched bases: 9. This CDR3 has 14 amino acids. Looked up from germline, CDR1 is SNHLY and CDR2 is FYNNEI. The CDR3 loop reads CASSGTGFLGEQYF. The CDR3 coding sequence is TGTGCCAGCAGTGGGACAGGGTTTTTGGGAGAGCAGTACTTC.

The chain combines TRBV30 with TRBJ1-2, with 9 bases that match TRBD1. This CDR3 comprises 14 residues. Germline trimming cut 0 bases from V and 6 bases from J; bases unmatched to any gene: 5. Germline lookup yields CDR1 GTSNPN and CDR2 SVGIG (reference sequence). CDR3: CAWSVWGQGDGYTF. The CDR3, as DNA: TGTGCCTGGAGTGTTTGGGGACAGGGCGATGGCTACACCTTC.

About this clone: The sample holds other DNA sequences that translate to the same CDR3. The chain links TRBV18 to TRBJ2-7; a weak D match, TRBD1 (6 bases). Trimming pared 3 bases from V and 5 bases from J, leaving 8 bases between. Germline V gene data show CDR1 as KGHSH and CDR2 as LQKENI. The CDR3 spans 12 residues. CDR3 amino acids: CASSPTGNEQYF. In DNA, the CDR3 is TGTGCCAGCTCACCCACAGGGAACGAGCAGTACTTC.

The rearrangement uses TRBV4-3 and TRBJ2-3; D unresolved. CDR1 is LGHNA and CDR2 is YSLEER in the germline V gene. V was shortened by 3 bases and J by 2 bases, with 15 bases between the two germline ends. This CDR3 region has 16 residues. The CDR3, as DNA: TGCGCCAGCAGCCAGGGCAGTGGTCTATTCACAGATACGCAGTATTTT. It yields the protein CASSQGSGLFTDTQYF.

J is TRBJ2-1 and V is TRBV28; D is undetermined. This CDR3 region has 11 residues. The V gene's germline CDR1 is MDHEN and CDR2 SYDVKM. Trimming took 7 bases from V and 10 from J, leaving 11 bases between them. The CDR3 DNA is TGTGCCAGCACCGAAAGAGCCGAGCAGTTCTTC. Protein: CASTERAEQFF.

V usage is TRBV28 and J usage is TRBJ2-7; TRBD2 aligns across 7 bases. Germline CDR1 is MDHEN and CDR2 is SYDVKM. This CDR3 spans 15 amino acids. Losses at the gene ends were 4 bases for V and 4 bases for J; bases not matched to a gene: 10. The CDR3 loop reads CASSSGGSQSYEQYF. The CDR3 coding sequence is TGTGCCAGCAGTTCCGGGGGGAGTCAGTCGTACGAGCAGTACTTC.

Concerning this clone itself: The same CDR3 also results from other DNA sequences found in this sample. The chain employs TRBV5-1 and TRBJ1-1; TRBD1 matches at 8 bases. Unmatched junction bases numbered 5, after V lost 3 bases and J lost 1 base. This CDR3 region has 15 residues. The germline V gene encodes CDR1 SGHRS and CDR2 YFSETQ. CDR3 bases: TGCGCCAGCAGCTCTGGACAGGGAGGGAACACTGAAGCTTTCTTT. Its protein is CASSSGQGGNTEAFF.

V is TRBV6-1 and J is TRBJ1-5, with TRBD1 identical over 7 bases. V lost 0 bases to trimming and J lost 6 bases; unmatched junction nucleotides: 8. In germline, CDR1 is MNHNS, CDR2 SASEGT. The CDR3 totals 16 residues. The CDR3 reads CASSEAVQGVGQPQHF. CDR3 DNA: TGTGCCAGCAGTGAAGCGGTCCAGGGGGTAGGTCAGCCCCAGCATTTT.

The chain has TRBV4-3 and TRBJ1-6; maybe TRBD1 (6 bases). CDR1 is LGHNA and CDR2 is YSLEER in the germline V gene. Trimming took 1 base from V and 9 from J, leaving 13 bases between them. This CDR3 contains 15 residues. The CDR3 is CASSQAGRGRSPLHF. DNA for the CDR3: TGCGCCAGCAGCCAAGCGGGCAGGGGCCGTTCACCCCTCCACTTT.

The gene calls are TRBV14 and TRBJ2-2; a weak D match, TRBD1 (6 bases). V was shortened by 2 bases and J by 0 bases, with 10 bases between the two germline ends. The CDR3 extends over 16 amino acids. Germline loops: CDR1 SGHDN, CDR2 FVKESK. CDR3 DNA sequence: TGTGCCAGCAGCCAAAGGACAGCTACGAACACCGGGGAGCTGTTTTTT. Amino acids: CASSQRTATNTGELFF.

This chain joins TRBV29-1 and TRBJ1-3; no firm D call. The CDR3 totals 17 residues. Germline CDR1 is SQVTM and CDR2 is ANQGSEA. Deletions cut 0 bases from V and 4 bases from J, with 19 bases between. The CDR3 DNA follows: TGCAGCGTTGAAGAAGACCCTCGGCAAGGGCTGGGAAACACCATATATTTT. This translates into CSVEEDPRQGLGNTIYF.

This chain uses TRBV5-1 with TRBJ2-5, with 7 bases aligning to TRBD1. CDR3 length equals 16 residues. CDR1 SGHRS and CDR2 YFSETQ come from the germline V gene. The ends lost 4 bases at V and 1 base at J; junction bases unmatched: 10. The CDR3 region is CASSGGQTDFQETQYF. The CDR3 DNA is TGCGCCAGCAGCGGGGGACAGACAGACTTCCAAGAGACCCAGTACTTC.

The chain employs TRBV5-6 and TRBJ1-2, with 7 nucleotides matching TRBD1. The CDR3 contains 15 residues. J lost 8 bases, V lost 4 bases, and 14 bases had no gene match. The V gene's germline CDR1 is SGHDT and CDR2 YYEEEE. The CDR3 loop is CASSLRTGPGAGYTF. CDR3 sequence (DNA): TGTGCCAGCAGCCTAAGGACAGGTCCAGGAGCAGGCTACACCTTC.

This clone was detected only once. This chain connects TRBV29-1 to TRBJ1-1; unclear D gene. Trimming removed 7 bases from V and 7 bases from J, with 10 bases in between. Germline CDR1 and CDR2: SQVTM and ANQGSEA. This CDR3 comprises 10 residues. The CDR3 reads CSGWSFEAFF. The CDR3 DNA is TGCAGCGGGTGGTCTTTTGAAGCTTTCTTT.

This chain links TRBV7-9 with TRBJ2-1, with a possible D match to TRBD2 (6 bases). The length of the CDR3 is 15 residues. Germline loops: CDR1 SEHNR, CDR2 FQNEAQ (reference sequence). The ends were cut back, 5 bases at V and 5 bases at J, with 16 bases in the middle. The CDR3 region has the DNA TGTGCCAGCAGCCCCCCACGGGAGTGGGACAATGAGCAGTTCTTC. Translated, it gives CASSPPREWDNEQFF.

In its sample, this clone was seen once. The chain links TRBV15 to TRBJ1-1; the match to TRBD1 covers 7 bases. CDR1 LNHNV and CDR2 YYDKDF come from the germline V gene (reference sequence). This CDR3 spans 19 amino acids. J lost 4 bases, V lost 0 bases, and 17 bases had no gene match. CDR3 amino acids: CATSRDLLRTGELGTEAFF. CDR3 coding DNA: TGTGCCACCAGCAGAGATCTCTTGCGTACAGGGGAGCTGGGCACTGAAGCTTTCTTT.

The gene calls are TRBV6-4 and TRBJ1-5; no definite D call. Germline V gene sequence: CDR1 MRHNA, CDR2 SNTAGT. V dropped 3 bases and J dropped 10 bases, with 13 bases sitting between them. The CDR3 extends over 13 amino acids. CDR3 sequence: CASSESAGNPQHF. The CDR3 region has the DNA TGTGCCAGCAGTGAGTCCGCGGGCAACCCCCAGCATTTT.

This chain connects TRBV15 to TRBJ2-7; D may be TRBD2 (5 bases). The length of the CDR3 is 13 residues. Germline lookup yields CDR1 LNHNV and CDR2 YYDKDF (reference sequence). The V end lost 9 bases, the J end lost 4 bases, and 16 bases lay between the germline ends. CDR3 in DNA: TGTGCCACTGCGAGGGAGCGCACGTACGAGCAGTACTTC. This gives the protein CATARERTYEQYF.

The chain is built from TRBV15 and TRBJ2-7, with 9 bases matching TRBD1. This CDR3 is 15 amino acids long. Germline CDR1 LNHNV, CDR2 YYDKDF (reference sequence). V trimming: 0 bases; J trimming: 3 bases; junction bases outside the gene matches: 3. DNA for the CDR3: TGTGCCACCAGCAGAGAAGTGGGACAGGGCTACGAGCAGTACTTC. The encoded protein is CATSREVGQGYEQYF.